This entry lists 9 T cell receptor beta chains sequenced from one sample in a study of cytomegalovirus exposure and HLA in healthy donors (dated by TCRdb to the late 2010s). Receptor libraries were prepared by the immunoSEQ multiplex PCR assay. For the multiplex PCR, a mixture combining 60 forward primers for TCR Vbeta segments and 13 reverse primers for TCR Jbeta segments was used. TCRdb mirrors the immuneACCESS table, restricted to in-frame sequences. Some clones are absent from its copies; in checked studies, under half trace to an unresolved V gene, and the reason for the others is unknown. This sample is represented by about 100,000 clones; roughly four fifths of them were singletons. 13% to 15% of the sample comes from the top ten. The sample taken for sequencing was PBMCs. All receptors derive from a male donor in good health and CMV-seropositive.

The J gene is TRBJ2-3, the V gene TRBV5-1; D gene uncertain. V shed 2 bases and J shed 4 bases, with 23 bases lying between them. This CDR3 is 18 amino acids long. Germline CDR1 and CDR2: SGHRS and YFSETQ. The CDR3 DNA reads as TGCGCCAGCAGCTTAAAGGCCGTGACTCGAGTATTACCAGATACGCAGTATTTT. It yields the protein CASSLKAVTRVLPDTQYF.

This clone is a singleton in its sample. Here the CDR3 reads CASTRQGSSTDTQYF. Written as DNA, the CDR3 is TGCGCCAGCACAAGACAGGGTTCTAGCACAGATACGCAGTATTTT. V gene TRBV5-1 combines with J gene TRBJ2-3, with TRBD1 matching 7 bases. The germline V gene has CDR1 SGHRS and CDR2 YFSETQ. Trimming removed 6 bases from V and 0 bases from J; junction bases left unmatched: 7. There are 15 residues in the CDR3.

V gene TRBV4-1 combines with J gene TRBJ2-1, with TRBD1 matching over 10 bases. This CDR3 spans 22 amino acids. Germline V lookup: CDR1 MGHRA, CDR2 YSYEKL. V shed 4 bases and J 1 base; nucleotides not matched to a gene: 22. CDR3 sequence: CASSLGWRRDRGHKGSYNEQFF. The DNA of the CDR3 is TGCGCCAGCAGCCTCGGTTGGCGGCGTGACAGGGGGCATAAGGGGTCCTACAATGAGCAGTTCTTC.

The V and J genes are TRBV5-1 and TRBJ2-1; the match to TRBD2 covers 7 bases. The germline V gene has CDR1 SGHRS and CDR2 YFSETQ. The CDR3 length is 18 residues. The V and J ends lost 0 bases and 2 bases, in that order; junction bases with no gene match: 11. The chain's CDR3 is CASSLGGGWGKTYNEQFF. In DNA, the CDR3 is TGCGCCAGCAGCTTGGGGGGGGGTTGGGGGAAAACCTACAATGAGCAGTTCTTC.

Sample share makes this clone medium-sized. CDR3 amino acids: CASSVGQGAEQYF. DNA of the CDR3: TGTGCCAGCAGTGTCGGACAGGGGGCCGAGCAGTACTTC. This sequence joins TRBV2 and TRBJ2-7, with 11 bases lining up with TRBD1. V gave up 4 bases and J gave up 6 bases; unmatched junction bases: 2. The CDR3 loop spans 13 amino acids. CDR1 is SNHLY and CDR2 is FYNNEI in the germline V gene.

This rearrangement joins TRBV6-5 to TRBJ1-2; 12 positions agree with TRBD1. The germline gives CDR1 MNHEY, CDR2 SVGAGI. CDR3 size: 15 residues. Unmatched junction bases numbered 7, after V lost 4 bases and J lost 7 bases. CDR3 DNA: TGTGCCAGCAGTTCCCGGGACAGGGGGCGAAGTGGCTACACCTTC. Protein: CASSSRDRGRSGYTF.

This clone was seen only a few times. The rearrangement uses TRBV6-1 and TRBJ2-3, with D perhaps TRBD2 (5 bases). Germline loops: CDR1 MNHNS, CDR2 SASEGT. There are 15 residues in the CDR3. V was clipped by 10 bases and J by 2 bases, with 19 bases between them. Here the CDR3 DNA reads TGTGCCATCCAACTTTCCGGACTCTCCACAGATACGCAGTATTTT. Translation: CAIQLSGLSTDTQYF.

This rearrangement joins TRBV2 to TRBJ1-2; D gene uncertain. The V and J ends lost 7 bases and 7 bases respectively, with 13 bases between them. Germline CDR1 and CDR2: SNHLY and FYNNEI. The CDR3 spans 12 residues. This CDR3 is CASTAEASGYTF. The CDR3 nucleotides read TGTGCCAGCACGGCGGAGGCGTCTGGCTACACCTTC.

The chain employs TRBV4-1 and TRBJ1-2; TRBD1 is a possible D gene (5 bases). CDR3 length: 15 amino acids. V lost 3 bases and J 6 bases, leaving 17 bases between the germline ends. Germline loops: CDR1 MGHRA, CDR2 YSYEKL. CDR3 DNA: TGCGCCAGCAGCCATCCCCCGGGGGGACGCGATGGCTACACCTTC. Protein: CASSHPPGGRDGYTF.